The 16 T cell receptor beta chains presented below share a single source sample, sequenced in a study of blood T cells in healthy people across ages (dated by TCRdb to the mid-2010s). Preparation of the library involved 5' RACE. The instrument was an Illumina HiSeq 2500. A second PCR of roughly 6 to 12 cycles was performed with a sample-barcoded 5' primer and a J-beta primer mix. TCRdb reanalyzed the raw reads on its own, using fastp at Q25 for trimming and MiXCR for clone calling, and kept in-frame beta chains. Each entry merges the rows of one CDR3 protein and shows their most common DNA and genes. Across this sample there are roughly 800,000 distinct CDR3 sequences, with roughly 64% seen only once. The leading ten clones occupy 20% to 25% of the sample. Sequenced input: blood. All receptors come from a young man in good health.

The chain's CDR3 is CASSPTSGGADTQYF. The CDR3 nucleotides are TGTGCCAGCAGCCCTACTAGCGGGGGAGCAGATACGCAGTATTTT. The rearrangement joins TRBV12-3 or TRBV12-4 to TRBJ2-3; 11 bases are a match to TRBD2. V lost 6 bases and J lost 4; bases outside the gene matches: 6. This CDR3 has 15 amino acids.

The chain joins TRBV12-3 or TRBV12-4 to TRBJ1-4; D uncertain. There are 14 residues in the CDR3. V shed 0 bases and J shed 7 bases, with 9 bases lying between them. The CDR3 is CASSLAGMSEKLFF. In DNA form, the CDR3 reads TGTGCCAGCAGTTTAGCCGGGATGAGTGAAAAACTGTTTTTT.

The chain carries TRBV27 and TRBJ2-1, with 8 bases lining up with TRBD2. J gave up 7 bases and V 0 bases, and 20 bases lay outside the gene matches. CDR3 size: 20 residues. Germline V CDR1 and CDR2: MNHEY, SMNVEV (reference sequence). The CDR3 is CASSLSPGVAGFGSVNEQFF. The CDR3 DNA is TGTGCCAGCAGTTTATCCCCAGGGGTAGCGGGATTCGGGTCAGTGAATGAGCAGTTCTTC.

J is TRBJ1-2 and V is TRBV20-1; D gene ambiguous. The V end lost 6 bases, the J end lost 2 bases, and 10 bases lay between the germline ends. Per germline, CDR1 DFQATT and CDR2 SNEGSKA (reference sequence). The CDR3 loop spans 12 amino acids. The CDR3 loop is CSADESNYGYTF. CDR3 sequence (DNA): TGCAGTGCCGATGAGTCGAACTATGGCTACACCTTC.

This chain links TRBV29-1 with TRBJ2-1, with D perhaps given as TRBD1 or TRBD2 (5 bases each). V dropped 4 bases and J dropped 6 bases, with 16 bases sitting between them. The CDR3 consists of 14 residues. The germline CDR1 and CDR2 sequences are SQVTM and ANQGSEA. CDR3 amino acids: CSVVRDRSPNEQFF. CDR3 DNA: TGCAGCGTTGTGAGGGACCGCTCCCCCAATGAGCAGTTCTTC.

This clonotype was detected once. This chain uses TRBV5-1 with TRBJ2-1; perhaps TRBD2 as D (5 bases). V was pared by 4 bases and J by 9 bases, with 17 bases between. The CDR3 covers 14 residues. Per germline, CDR1 SGHRS and CDR2 YFSETQ. As DNA, the CDR3 is TGCGCCAGCAGCCCGGCCGGGGAATCGGGTGAGCAGTTCTTC. Translation: CASSPAGESGEQFF.

The V and J genes are TRBV10-3 and TRBJ2-5, with 9 positions matching TRBD2. This CDR3 has 17 residues. Per germline, CDR1 ENHRY and CDR2 SYGVKD. V lost 5 bases to trimming and J lost 4 bases; unmatched junction nucleotides: 14. The CDR3 loop reads CAISTTKTSGGGETQYF. CDR3 DNA sequence: TGTGCCATCAGTACAACGAAGACTAGCGGTGGAGGAGAGACCCAGTACTTC.

The chain carries TRBV7-2 and TRBJ2-1; 7 bases are shared with TRBD2. The CDR3 is 15 amino acids. Germline loops: CDR1 SGHTA, CDR2 FQGNSA. V was pared by 5 bases and J by 7 bases, with 11 bases of the junction left unmatched. The CDR3 DNA is TGTGCCAGCAGCAAAGGATGGCTAGCGGAAAATGAGCAGTTCTTC. It codes for CASSKGWLAENEQFF.

On this clonotype: One end of the junction fails to match germline, which may point to a read error. The chain uses TRBV3-1 and TRBJ1-2; D not certain. The CDR3 totals 15 residues. From germline, CDR1 is LGHDT and CDR2 YNNKEL (reference sequence). CDR3 region: CAGSQGRGETYGYTF. The CDR3 region has the DNA TGTGCCGGCAGCCAAGGACGGGGTGAAACCTATGGCTACACCTTC.

This chain joins TRBV7-3 and TRBJ2-5; 8 nucleotides align to TRBD2. Per germline, CDR1 SGHTA and CDR2 FQGTGA. This CDR3 comprises 14 residues. Germline trimming cut 5 bases from V and 11 bases from J; bases unmatched to any gene: 13. The DNA of the CDR3 is TGTGCCAGCAGCGGCGGGGATTCGGGGGGGGAGCAGTACTTC. Translating it yields CASSGGDSGGEQYF.

In DNA, the CDR3 is TGCGCCAGCAGCTTACAGGGAGAATATGGCTACACCTTC. It yields the protein CASSLQGEYGYTF. The chain uses TRBV5-1 and TRBJ1-2, with TRBD1 as a possible D gene (6 bases). The CDR3 is 13 amino acids. CDR1 SGHRS and CDR2 YFSETQ come from the germline V gene. Trimming stripped 2 bases from V and 5 bases from J, with 10 bases between.

The chain combines TRBV6-2 or TRBV6-3 with TRBJ2-1, with a possible D match to TRBD1 (5 bases). Germline V gives CDR1 MNHEY, CDR2 SVGEGT. The CDR3 sequence is 13 residues long. V lost 6 bases and J lost 2, with 8 bases in between. The chain's CDR3 is CASRPDTYNEQFF. The CDR3 coding sequence is TGTGCCAGCAGACCGGACACCTACAATGAGCAGTTCTTC.

The chain uses TRBV11-2 and TRBJ2-5; 7 bases are shared with TRBD1. The ends lost 5 bases at V and 5 bases at J; junction bases unmatched: 14. Germline assignment: CDR1 SGHAT and CDR2 FQNNGV. The CDR3 sequence is 16 residues long. CDR3 residues: CASSPRVTGTGETQYF. Written as DNA, the CDR3 is TGTGCCAGCAGCCCGAGAGTGACAGGGACGGGCGAGACCCAGTACTTC.

This clonotype showed up just a few times. This rearrangement joins TRBV4-2 to TRBJ2-2, with 7 bases aligning to TRBD1. The germline gives CDR1 LGHNA, CDR2 YNFKEQ. With 1 base clipped from V and 5 bases from J, the junction kept 7 bases outside the gene matches. The CDR3 covers 16 residues. The CDR3 DNA is TGTGCCAGCAGCCAAGGCTTACAGGGGCAGACCGGGGAGCTGTTTTTT. Its translation: CASSQGLQGQTGELFF.

The J gene is TRBJ1-5, the V gene TRBV2, with D unclear. The CDR3 sequence is 15 residues long. V gave up 3 bases and J gave up 5 bases, with 14 bases separating them. Germline V gene sequence: CDR1 SNHLY, CDR2 FYNNEI. In DNA, the CDR3 is TGTGCCAGCAGTGATTTTTTCAGCCGGGATCAGCCCCAGCATTTT. This translates into CASSDFFSRDQPQHF.

The chain has TRBV29-1 and TRBJ1-2; 9 positions agree with TRBD1. CDR3 size: 11 residues. Germline V CDR1 and CDR2: SQVTM, ANQGSEA. J gave up 10 bases and V 8 bases, and 8 bases lay outside the gene matches. The CDR3 loop reads CSSRTGDAYTF. In DNA, the CDR3 is TGCAGCTCCAGGACAGGGGACGCCTACACCTTC. The complete variable domain, with remaining parts taken from reference TRBV29-1 and TRBJ1-2, reads SAVISQKPSRDICQRGTSLTIQCQVDSQVTMMFWYRQQPGQSLTLIATANQGSEATYESGFVIDKFPISRPNLTFSTLTVSNMSPEDSSIYLCSSRTGDAYTFGSGTRLTVV.